This T cell receptor beta chain came from a study of cytomegalovirus exposure and HLA in healthy donors. A multiplex PCR was run with 60 Vbeta primers and 13 Jbeta primers. Measured with immunoSEQ multiplex PCR; TCRdb has only the in-frame clones, and not every one. The sample has a few hundred thousand clones; over 75% are singletons. V lost 6 bases and J lost 1; bases outside the gene matches: 2. The CDR3 runs to 13 residues. CDR1 and CDR2 (germline): MNHNY, SVGAGI (reference sequence). This TCR came from a girl aged 2-10 years in good health and CMV-seronegative. This sequence joins TRBV6-6 and TRBJ1-1, with TRBD1 identical over 7 bases. Material: PBMCs. The CDR3 here is CASSRQGNTEAFF. CDR3 DNA sequence: TGTGCCAGCAGCCGACAGGGGAACACTGAAGCTTTCTTT.